This entry features one T cell receptor (beta chain) sequence. The sample belongs to a study of blood T cell repertoires in COVID-19. Study overall: There were acute and convalescent COVID-19 samples, and they came from the United States, Italy and Spain. Nucleic acid was either cDNA or gDNA, and it came from T cells, B-cell-depleted T cells, or PBMCs.

Germline assignment: CDR1 SGHRS and CDR2 YFSETQ. V was shortened by 4 bases and J by 0 bases, with 21 bases between the two germline ends. The CDR3 consists of 18 residues. Methods used by the authors: Quantification of nucleated cells was approximated via reference gene primer amplification. TCRdb's table, derived via immunoSEQ multiplex PCR, lists solely in-frame clones and lacks some. V and J calls and clone size are copied from that table; D and trimming were computed from the DNA. The sample holds some 180,000 clones, around 81% seen once. Sequenced: peripheral blood. This receptor was identified in a man between 65 and 85 years old with active or convalescent COVID-19. This sequence joins TRBV5-1 and TRBJ2-3; D gene ambiguous. The chain's CDR3 is CASSRDTPVPLSTDTQYF. CDR3 coding DNA: TGCGCCAGCAGCCGAGATACTCCTGTTCCCCTTAGCACAGATACGCAGTATTTT.